This paragraph reports one TCR beta chain. The data derive from a study of T cell changes during pregnancy in multiple sclerosis. CDR1 MGHDK and CDR2 SYGVNS come from the germline V gene. The CDR3 runs to 12 residues. Trimming took 5 bases from V and 8 from J, leaving 12 bases between them. Sequenced by immunoSEQ multiplex PCR; TCRdb stores in-frame clones only, minus some. The data show about 71,000 clones, roughly nine tenths seen once. The chain couples TRBV25-1 to TRBJ1-2, with a weak D call TRBD1 (6 bases). The TCR sequence derives from a female donor with multiple sclerosis, enrolled in a pregnancy study. Material: peripheral blood, obtained in the third trimester of pregnancy. CDR3 nucleotide sequence: TGTGCCAGCAGTTTGGACAGTCGGGGCTACACCTTC. Translation gives CASSLDSRGYTF.